This passage covers 26 T cell receptor beta chains from one sample sequenced in a study of blood T cell repertoires in COVID-19. TCRdb's copy holds only in-frame clones and misses some; the assay was immunoSEQ multiplex PCR. Of tens of thousands of clones listed, 80% to 90% are singletons. The specimen was peripheral blood. All receptors derive from a man aged 80 or over with COVID-19, enrolled during active disease.

This chain joins TRBV2 and TRBJ1-5, with a weak D call TRBD1 (6 bases). The CDR3 consists of 13 residues. Trimming removed 8 bases from V and 6 bases from J, with 14 bases in between. CDR1 is SNHLY and CDR2 is FYNNEI in the germline V gene. The CDR3: CASYGGGLQPQHF. The CDR3 DNA sequence: TGTGCCAGCTATGGGGGGGGGCTTCAGCCCCAGCATTTT.

The table lists this clone with a count of one. The rearrangement links TRBV3-1 (or the pseudogene TRBV3-2) to TRBJ1-2; D is unclear. The CDR3 has 15 amino acids. Germline V gene data show CDR1 as LGHDT and CDR2 as YNNKEL (reference sequence). Trimming stripped 2 bases from V and 0 bases from J, with 10 bases between. The CDR3 loop reads CASSQSRQSNYGYTF. The CDR3, as DNA: TGTGCCAGCAGCCAATCTAGGCAATCTAACTATGGCTACACCTTC.

V usage is TRBV9 and J usage is TRBJ2-5, with D maybe TRBD2 (6 bases). Trimming took off 0 bases at V and 2 bases at J, with 11 bases between the two ends. There are 15 residues in the CDR3. The V gene's germline CDR1 is SGDLS and CDR2 YYNGEE. The CDR3 here is CASSVERAGQETQYF. CDR3 sequence (DNA): TGTGCCAGCAGCGTAGAGCGGGCCGGACAAGAGACCCAGTACTTC. Full variable domain (rest looked up from reference TRBV9 and TRBJ2-5): DSGVTQTPKHLITATGQRVTLRCSPRSGDLSVYWYQQSLDQGLQFLIQYYNGEERAKGNILERFSAQQFPDLHSELNLSSLELGDSALYFCASSVERAGQETQYFGPGTRLLVL.

The gene calls are TRBV12-1 and TRBJ1-4; the D call of TRBD1 is as the table states it, not checked on the DNA. TRBV12-1 is a listed pseudogene. The CDR3 consists of 18 residues. The CDR3 loop reads CASSWQPVGQNSIVVLFF. CDR3 bases: TGTGCCAGCAGCTGGCAACCGGTGGGACAGAACAGTATCGTTGTGCTGTTTTTT.

The chain links TRBV19 to TRBJ1-4; possible D gene TRBD1, 6 bases. Looked up from germline, CDR1 is LNHDA and CDR2 is SQIVND (reference sequence). V was clipped by 8 bases and J by 3 bases, with 10 bases between them. CDR3 length: 13 amino acids. The CDR3 sequence: CASGRGPNEKLFF. DNA for the CDR3: TGTGCCAGTGGCAGGGGACCTAATGAAAAACTGTTTTTT.

J is TRBJ1-5 and V is TRBV6-4, with 9 bases identical to TRBD1. Germline values: CDR1 MRHNA, CDR2 SNTAGT. The length of the CDR3 is 17 residues. After removal of 10 bases from V and 0 bases from J, the junction contained 13 bases not matched to a gene. The CDR3, as DNA: TGTGCCAACTCCGTGTATGGGACAGGGTTTAGCAATCAGCCCCAGCATTTT. This gives the protein CANSVYGTGFSNQPQHF.

This CDR3 reads CASSPDRGRYTDTQYF. The CDR3 region has the DNA TGTGCCAGCAGTCCGGACAGGGGTAGATACACAGATACGCAGTATTTT. The chain joins TRBV28 to TRBJ2-3; TRBD1 agrees at 9 bases. Germline V gene sequence: CDR1 MDHEN, CDR2 SYDVKM. The CDR3 totals 16 residues. Trimming at V came to 5 bases and at J to 2 bases, leaving 8 bases not matched to a gene.

The chain uses TRBV20-1 and TRBJ2-1, with 11 positions matching TRBD2. Per germline, CDR1 DFQATT and CDR2 SNEGSKA (reference sequence). CDR3 size: 16 residues. Trimming at V came to 3 bases and at J to 6 bases, leaving 10 bases not matched to a gene. The CDR3 DNA reads as TGCAGTGCTAGTTCGGTAGCGGGGGGGCTAGTCAATGAGCAGTTCTTC. This codes for CSASSVAGGLVNEQFF.

This rearrangement joins TRBV5-6 to TRBJ1-4; D is ambiguous. Deletions cut 2 bases from V and 6 bases from J, with 23 bases between. Germline V gives CDR1 SGHDT, CDR2 YYEEEE. This CDR3 comprises 18 residues. The DNA for the CDR3 is TGTGCCAGCAGCTTACTTTCTTTCTCCATCGATGGTCATGAAAAACTGTTTTTT. Translated: CASSLLSFSIDGHEKLFF.

CDR3 coding DNA: TGTGCCAGCAGCTTTACGCCGCCGGGACGGGAGTATAATTCACCCCTCCACTTT. It yields the protein CASSFTPPGREYNSPLHF. The rearrangement joins TRBV7-9 to TRBJ1-6, with D possibly TRBD1 on 5 matching bases. The CDR3 is 18 amino acids. The ends were cut back, 3 bases at V and 4 bases at J, with 19 bases in the middle. Germline V gives CDR1 SEHNR, CDR2 FQNEAQ (reference sequence).

The CDR3 sequence: CSASHSAGGSQQFF. DNA of the CDR3: TGCAGTGCTAGTCATTCCGCGGGAGGAAGCCAACAGTTCTTC. This chain links TRBV20-1 with TRBJ2-1; 8 bases agree with TRBD2. The V gene's germline CDR1 is DFQATT and CDR2 SNEGSKA (reference sequence). The J segment lost 13 bases and the V segment lost 3 bases, leaving 14 bases of the junction unmatched. This CDR3 region has 14 residues.

V gene TRBV11-2 combines with J gene TRBJ2-1; 11 positions match TRBD2. Germline CDR1 and CDR2: SGHAT and FQNNGV. This CDR3 has 17 amino acids. J gave up 4 bases and V 2 bases, and 7 bases lay outside the gene matches. The CDR3 loop reads CASSLYSGTSGYNEQFF. CDR3 DNA sequence: TGTGCCAGCAGCTTATATTCCGGGACTAGCGGATACAATGAGCAGTTCTTC.

This clone showed up just once. CDR3 amino acids: CASSPRGQNEKLFF. The CDR3 coding sequence is TGCGCCAGCAGCCCCAGGGGGCAGAATGAAAAACTGTTTTTT. The chain couples TRBV5-1 to TRBJ1-4; 8 bases align to TRBD1. Germline trimming cut 4 bases from V and 5 bases from J; bases unmatched to any gene: 4. The CDR3 spans 14 residues. Per germline, CDR1 SGHRS and CDR2 YFSETQ.

The V call is TRBV29-1, the J call TRBJ2-1, with TRBD1 as a possible D gene (6 bases). CDR3 length equals 12 residues. Germline V gene sequence: CDR1 SQVTM, CDR2 ANQGSEA. With 1 base removed from V and 9 bases from J, the gap between germline ends came to 10 bases. The CDR3 spells CSVEGGLSEQFF. In nucleotides, the CDR3 is TGCAGCGTTGAAGGGGGGCTAAGTGAGCAGTTCTTC.

The V call is TRBV7-8, the J call TRBJ2-1; 13 bases are a match to TRBD2. V shed 6 bases and J 1 base; nucleotides not matched to a gene: 0. CDR3 size: 15 residues. Germline V lookup: CDR1 SGHVS, CDR2 FQNEAQ. CDR3 DNA: TGTGCCAGCAGGGGACTAGCGGGATCCTACAATGAGCAGTTCTTC. Residues: CASRGLAGSYNEQFF.

V and J are TRBV7-2 and TRBJ1-5, with D possibly TRBD1 on 5 matching bases. This CDR3 contains 15 residues. The V gene's germline CDR1 is SGHTA and CDR2 FQGNSA. V dropped 1 base and J dropped 2 bases, with 9 bases sitting between them. The CDR3 coding sequence is TGTGCCAGCAGCTTAGATGGGGCGCGCAATCAGCCCCAGCATTTT. Residues: CASSLDGARNQPQHF.

The V and J genes are TRBV14 and TRBJ1-1, with D possibly TRBD1 on 5 matching bases. The germline gives CDR1 SGHDN, CDR2 FVKESK. Deletions cut 2 bases from V and 4 bases from J, with 11 bases between. This CDR3 is 14 amino acids long. This CDR3 is CASSQQGWGTEAFF. The CDR3 DNA sequence: TGTGCCAGCAGCCAACAGGGCTGGGGCACTGAAGCTTTCTTT.

This sequence joins TRBV19 and TRBJ1-1, with TRBD1 matching over 8 bases. The V gene's germline CDR1 is LNHDA and CDR2 SQIVND (reference sequence). The V and J ends lost 0 bases and 4 bases, in that order; junction bases with no gene match: 4. The CDR3 has 15 residues. CDR3 sequence: CASSIDGGTGTEAFF. The DNA of the CDR3 is TGTGCCAGTAGTATAGATGGAGGGACAGGCACTGAAGCTTTCTTT.

The rearrangement joins TRBV4-3 to TRBJ1-4, with TRBD1 matching over 12 bases. V was clipped by 3 bases and J by 3 bases; unmatched bases: 8. The germline V gene encodes CDR1 LGHNA and CDR2 YSLEER. The CDR3 length is 18 residues. The CDR3 DNA reads as TGCGCCAGCAGCCAGGTTGGGACAGGGGGCGCGTCTAATGAAAAACTGTTTTTT. This translates into CASSQVGTGGASNEKLFF.

In this sample, this clone turned up a few times. The gene calls are TRBV5-5 and TRBJ1-5; TRBD1 matches 7 bases. Losses at the gene ends were 3 bases for V and 3 bases for J; bases not matched to a gene: 6. In germline, CDR1 is SGHKS, CDR2 YYEKEE (reference sequence). The CDR3 runs 15 residues. CDR3 coding DNA: TGTGCCAGCAGCTCTCTCGGACAGGCCAATCAGCCCCAGCATTTT. Protein sequence: CASSSLGQANQPQHF.

The rearrangement links TRBV5-1 to TRBJ1-4; perhaps TRBD1 as D (6 bases). Germline V lookup: CDR1 SGHRS, CDR2 YFSETQ. The CDR3 is made up of 16 amino acids. With 0 bases removed from V and 3 bases from J, the gap between germline ends came to 12 bases. The CDR3 DNA reads TGCGCCAGCAGCTTGGAACCTTCAGGGGCTAATGAAAAACTGTTTTTT. It is translated as CASSLEPSGANEKLFF.

J is TRBJ1-1 and V is TRBV28, with TRBD1 matching over 7 bases. Per germline, CDR1 MDHEN and CDR2 SYDVKM. The CDR3 is made up of 15 amino acids. V was clipped by 7 bases and J by 5 bases; unmatched bases: 13. The CDR3: CASTLEGARRTEAFF. The CDR3 DNA reads as TGTGCCAGCACCTTGGAGGGGGCGCGTCGGACTGAAGCTTTCTTT.

The table lists this clone with a count of one. The rearrangement uses TRBV6-6 and TRBJ1-2; D gene unclear. The germline V and J ends were trimmed by 5 bases and 8 bases, with 18 bases remaining between them. The CDR3 is 14 residues long. Germline CDR1 is MNHNY and CDR2 is SVGAGI (reference sequence). CDR3 residues: CASSGSSGRGGYTF. The CDR3 DNA follows: TGTGCCAGCAGTGGATCGTCGGGCAGAGGGGGCTACACCTTC.

V usage is TRBV3-1 (or the pseudogene TRBV3-2) and J usage is TRBJ2-7; 11 bases align to TRBD1. The length of the CDR3 is 15 residues. Trimming removed 4 bases from V and 7 bases from J; junction bases left unmatched: 9. Looked up from germline, CDR1 is LGHDT and CDR2 is YNNKEL (reference sequence). CDR3 DNA sequence: TGTGCCAGCAGCCCGAGGGACAGGGGGAGGTGGGAGCAGTACTTC. Translation: CASSPRDRGRWEQYF.

This clone was picked up one time. The chain has TRBV27 and TRBJ1-2; D may be TRBD1 (5 bases). The CDR3 loop spans 14 amino acids. V was trimmed by 4 bases and J by 8 bases, leaving 17 bases between them. CDR1 and CDR2 (germline): MNHEY, SMNVEV (reference sequence). The CDR3 loop is CASSYDGRGSGYTF. CDR3 DNA sequence: TGTGCCAGCAGTTATGATGGGCGGGGGTCGGGCTACACCTTC.

V gene TRBV5-4 combines with J gene TRBJ1-1; D is possibly TRBD1 (6 bases). The V gene's germline CDR1 is SGHNT and CDR2 YYREEE (reference sequence). Between the trimmed V and J ends, which lost 4 bases and 1 base, there was a span of 14 bases. The CDR3 is 15 residues long. The CDR3, as DNA: TGTGCCAGCAGCAAGTCGACAGGAGCGAACACTGAAGCTTTCTTT. The encoded protein is CASSKSTGANTEAFF. Together with reference TRBV5-4 and TRBJ1-1, the CDR3 gives the full variable domain: ETGVTQSPTHLIKTRGQQVTLRCSSQSGHNTVSWYQQALGQGPQFIFQYYREEENGRGNFPPRFSGLQFPNYSSELNVNALELDDSALYLCASSKSTGANTEAFFGQGTRLTVV.